This entry lists 6 T cell receptor beta chains sequenced from one sample in a study of beta chain features in type 1 diabetes. The study reverse transcribed the entire isolated RNA, so it sequenced expressed TCRB transcripts. Here immunoSEQ multiplex PCR was the method, and the copy in TCRdb shows in-frame clones only, minus some. The table shows roughly 170,000 clones, with approximately 13% occurring only once. The material sequenced was central memory CD4+ T cells from blood. All receptors come from a young woman in good health.

This clone was seen only a few times. The rearrangement joins TRBV5-1 to TRBJ2-4; tentatively, D is TRBD2 (6 bases). This CDR3 spans 15 amino acids. CDR1 and CDR2 (germline): SGHRS, YFSETQ. The V end was cut by 7 bases, the J end by 7 bases, with 21 bases between. The CDR3 loop is CASQTTGGSKNIQYF. CDR3 sequence (DNA): TGCGCCAGCCAAACGACCGGGGGATCGAAGAACATTCAGTACTTC.

This chain uses TRBV28 with TRBJ1-5; TRBD1 matches at 7 bases. Trimming removed 3 bases from V and 6 bases from J; junction bases left unmatched: 11. This CDR3 spans 16 amino acids. CDR1 MDHEN and CDR2 SYDVKM come from the germline V gene. The CDR3 DNA follows: TGTGCCAGCAGTTTCCTAAGGCAGGGGGGCGGTCAGCCCCAGCATTTT. Encoded protein: CASSFLRQGGGQPQHF. The variable domain in full, with the rest retrieved from reference TRBV28 and TRBJ1-5, is DVKVTQSSRYLVKRTGEKVFLECVQDMDHENMFWYRQDPGLGLRLIYFSYDVKMKEKGDIPEGYSVSREKKERFSLILESASTNQTSMYLCASSFLRQGGGQPQHFGDGTRLSIL.

The V call is TRBV2, the J call TRBJ2-7; D uncertain. The CDR3 has 11 residues. In germline, CDR1 is SNHLY, CDR2 FYNNEI. V was pared by 4 bases and J by 4 bases, with 5 bases between. DNA of the CDR3: TGTGCCAGCAGTGCCCGTTACGAGCAGTACTTC. Amino acid sequence: CASSARYEQYF.

V gene TRBV7-2 combines with J gene TRBJ2-2; 11 bases align to TRBD2. CDR1 is SGHTA, CDR2 FQGNSA, per germline. V lost 7 bases, J lost 8 bases, and 12 bases stayed unmatched. This CDR3 is built from 16 residues. In DNA form, the CDR3 reads TGTGCCAGCACTTACAATAGCGGGAGGGCCAAAGGGGAGCTGTTTTTT. It yields the protein CASTYNSGRAKGELFF.

This chain links TRBV23-1 with TRBJ2-4, with 7 bases matching TRBD1. TRBV23-1 is marked as an open reading frame, function uncertain. The CDR3 consists of 14 residues. With 9 bases clipped from V and 7 bases from J, the junction kept 12 bases outside the gene matches. This CDR3 reads CARSPDRVDNIQYF. CDR3 nucleotide sequence: TGCGCCAGAAGCCCCGACAGGGTGGACAACATTCAGTACTTC.

In this sample, this clone turned up many times. The chain employs TRBV7-9 and TRBJ2-7; TRBD2 matches 13 bases. This CDR3 contains 15 residues. Germline V gene sequence: CDR1 SEHNR, CDR2 FQNEAQ (reference sequence). After removal of 6 bases from V and 5 bases from J, the junction contained 7 bases not matched to a gene. CDR3 nucleotides: TGTGCCAGCAGTCCTGGACTAGCGGGAGCCAACGAGCAGTACTTC. It is translated as CASSPGLAGANEQYF.